Sequencing of this T cell receptor (beta chain) was carried out in a study of Ad26.COV2.S vaccination and SARS-CoV-2 variants. Clones were sequenced by immunoSEQ multiplex PCR, and TCRdb holds only the in-frame ones, with some missing. This sample carries some 250,000 clones, roughly 88% of them seen once, and the ten largest clones take about 10%. This clone showed up just a few times. Germline values: CDR1 LGHNT, CDR2 FRNRAP. The CDR3 extends over 14 amino acids. V was cut by 5 bases and J by 1 base, with 11 bases left in between. This sample's treatment: over 15 received Ad26.COV2.S at low or high dose, single or two shots; about 5 received placebo; per-sample allocation not given. Sampling occurred on day 63 after the first vaccine or placebo injection.

The J gene is TRBJ1-1, the V gene TRBV12-5; D remains ambiguous. The input for sequencing was peripheral blood, taken in a trial of Ad26.COV2.S vaccine versus placebo. The sequence came from a person between 18 and 65 years old who received the Ad26.COV2.S COVID-19 vaccine or a placebo. The CDR3 coding sequence is TGTGCTAGTGGTCTAAACACCAGGAACACTGAAGCTTTCTTT. Translation gives CASGLNTRNTEAFF.